The present T cell receptor (beta chain) was sequenced within a study of response to subunit inactivated influenza vaccine. Broader study findings: Authors suggested few new T cells are recruited by each seasonal influenza vaccination.

In regard to this clonotype: As yet, its antigen is unknown.

One entry per CDR3 protein, called by TCRdb with MiXCR from the RT-PCR reads. The table lists some 600,000 distinct CDR3 sequences, 12% to 15% of them singletons. This TCR derives from a man in his forties or fifties who received an inactivated influenza vaccine. The sequences come from PBMCs from blood, collected roughly 15 days before vaccination.

The CDR3 sequence: CATSGANVLTF. As DNA, the CDR3 is TGTGCGACCTCTGGGGCCAACGTCCTGACTTTC. This rearrangement joins TRBV7-2 to TRBJ2-6; D is uncertain. The length of the CDR3 is 11 residues. The germline V gene has CDR1 SGHTA and CDR2 FQGNSA.